A single sample gave rise to the 26 T cell receptor beta chains below, sequenced in a study of blood T cell repertoires in COVID-19 (TCRdb year 2020). Libraries were made using the immunoSEQ multiplex PCR assay. In TCRdb, the immuneACCESS table is reduced to in-frame sequences with V and J assigned. These tables do not hold every clone; where another copy was compared, an unresolved V gene accounts for under half, and the others remain unexplained. The sample data list about 500,000 clones, and roughly nine tenths of these were observed just once. The ten largest clones take up 0.9% of the sample. Sequences were obtained from peripheral blood. The receptors here all came from a man aged 18-30 years with COVID-19, enrolled during active disease.

This chain links TRBV7-9 with TRBJ2-3, with D possibly TRBD2 on 6 matching bases. The CDR3 covers 15 residues. The V end was cut by 5 bases, the J end by 2 bases, with 14 bases between. Germline V lookup: CDR1 SEHNR, CDR2 FQNEAQ (reference sequence). CDR3 in DNA: TGTGCCAGCAGCCCTGGGACTTCCAACACAGATACGCAGTATTTT. It specifies CASSPGTSNTDTQYF.

The chain links TRBV11-2 to TRBJ2-7, with D possibly TRBD2 on 7 matching bases. The ends were cut back, 1 base at V and 2 bases at J, with 9 bases in the middle. Looked up from germline, CDR1 is SGHAT and CDR2 is FQNNGV. There are 14 residues in the CDR3. The CDR3 DNA is TGTGCCAGCAGCTTAGCGGGGGGCACCTACGAGCAGTACTTC. Translation gives CASSLAGGTYEQYF.

The J gene is TRBJ2-7, the V gene TRBV6-2 or TRBV6-3; 7 bases align to TRBD1. Germline loops: CDR1 MNHEY, CDR2 SVGEGT. J was trimmed by 2 bases and V by 4 bases; bases with no gene match: 17. CDR3 size: 18 residues. DNA of the CDR3: TGTGCCAGCAGTTCCCTCCGGACAGGTGGTACTAGGACCTACGAGCAGTACTTC. As protein: CASSSLRTGGTRTYEQYF.

The CDR3 DNA follows: TGTGCCAGCAGTCACACACTAGCGGACCACTACGAGCAGTACTTC. Protein sequence: CASSHTLADHYEQYF. J is TRBJ2-7 and V is TRBV7-8; 8 bases line up with TRBD2. V shed 6 bases and J 3 bases; nucleotides not matched to a gene: 10. CDR1 and CDR2 (germline): SGHVS, FQNEAQ. The CDR3 runs to 15 residues.

This clone has just one count. The chain carries TRBV5-6 and TRBJ2-5, with 16 nucleotides matching TRBD2. CDR3 size: 17 residues. The ends lost 2 bases at V and 6 bases at J; junction bases unmatched: 7. CDR1 is SGHDT, CDR2 YYEEEE, per germline. The CDR3 DNA follows: TGTGCCAGCAGCTTCGGGACTAGCGGGGGGGCTTCGAAGACCCAGTACTTC. It is translated as CASSFGTSGGASKTQYF. Full variable domain (remainder filled in from reference TRBV5-6 and TRBJ2-5): DAGVTQSPTHLIKTRGQQVTLRCSPKSGHDTVSWYQQALGQGPQFIFQYYEEEERQRGNFPDRFSGHQFPNYSSELNVNALLLGDSALYLCASSFGTSGGASKTQYFGPGTRLLVL.

This chain connects TRBV19 to TRBJ2-3; D is possibly TRBD2 (5 bases). The germline V gene encodes CDR1 LNHDA and CDR2 SQIVND (reference sequence). This CDR3 spans 14 amino acids. The germline V and J ends were trimmed by 3 bases and 10 bases, with 17 bases remaining between them. The CDR3 here is CASSIEAGDYPQYF. The CDR3 region has the DNA TGTGCCAGTAGTATTGAGGCGGGTGACTACCCGCAGTATTTT.

For the CDR3, the DNA is TGTGCCAGCAGCTCCCGCGGGGGCACAGATACGCAGTATTTT. This gives the protein CASSSRGGTDTQYF. The V call is TRBV7-8, the J call TRBJ2-3; maybe TRBD2 (6 bases). V lost 4 bases to trimming and J lost 1 base, with 9 bases between them. Germline CDR1 SGHVS, CDR2 FQNEAQ. The CDR3 has 14 amino acids.

The rearrangement uses TRBV19 and TRBJ1-2; D is undetermined. This CDR3 is built from 13 residues. CDR1 and CDR2 (germline): LNHDA, SQIVND (reference sequence). V gave up 4 bases and J gave up 5 bases, with 11 bases separating them. The CDR3 coding sequence is TGTGCCAGTAGTACCCCCCAGCGGTATGGCTACACCTTC. Translated: CASSTPQRYGYTF.

V gene TRBV19 combines with J gene TRBJ1-5; TRBD1 might be the D (5 bases). This CDR3 is built from 15 residues. CDR1 is LNHDA, CDR2 SQIVND, per germline (reference sequence). The V gene lost 7 bases and the J gene lost 7 bases, with 20 bases spanning the gap. The CDR3 DNA follows: TGTGCCAGTATTTCGTCGTCTCGGGGGGTGCAGCCCCAGCATTTT. Translating gives CASISSSRGVQPQHF.

The CDR3 protein is CASSFDSSSYNEQFF. In nucleotides, the CDR3 is TGTGCCAGCAGTTTTGACAGTAGCTCCTACAATGAGCAGTTCTTC. The chain couples TRBV2 to TRBJ2-1; a possible D gene is TRBD1 (5 bases). This CDR3 contains 15 residues. Germline V lookup: CDR1 SNHLY, CDR2 FYNNEI. Trimming cost V 5 bases and J 0 bases, with 11 bases left between them.

The chain couples TRBV7-5 to TRBJ2-7; the table's TRBD1 call for D was not verified on the DNA. TRBV7-5 represents a pseudogene. The CDR3 is made up of 19 amino acids. CDR3 in amino acids: CVRSSLPGQGLCSSYEQYF. CDR3 sequence (DNA): TGTGTCAGAAGCTCACTCCCCGGACAGGGACTGTGCAGCTCCTACGAGCAGTACTTC.

This clone was counted a single time. The chain is built from TRBV9 and TRBJ1-1; no clear D. In germline, CDR1 is SGDLS, CDR2 YYNGEE. This CDR3 comprises 13 residues. The V and J ends lost 7 bases and 3 bases respectively, with 13 bases between them. In nucleotides, the CDR3 is TGTGCCAGCCGCCTGGGCGGGGACACTGAAGCTTTCTTT. Translation gives CASRLGGDTEAFF.

This clone was seen once. The chain joins TRBV9 to TRBJ2-2; 14 bases match TRBD2. The CDR3 sequence is 19 residues long. Germline CDR1 is SGDLS and CDR2 is YYNGEE. The junction had 10 bases not matched to a gene; V was cut back by 1 base and J by 5 bases. For the CDR3, the DNA is TGTGCCAGCAGCGTATTCAGGACTAGCGGGAGGACCTTTACCGGGGAGCTGTTTTTT. Its translation: CASSVFRTSGRTFTGELFF.

V and J are TRBV5-1 and TRBJ1-1; no definite D call. The CDR3 has 15 amino acids. The germline V gene has CDR1 SGHRS and CDR2 YFSETQ. Trimming left V 3 bases short and J 0 bases short, with 12 bases between. DNA for the CDR3: TGCGCCAGCAGCTCCCAAATTGAGGTGAACACTGAAGCTTTCTTT. This translates into CASSSQIEVNTEAFF.

The J gene is TRBJ2-1, the V gene TRBV27; 12 bases are a match to TRBD2. Germline CDR1 reads MNHEY; CDR2 reads SMNVEV (reference sequence). Losses at the gene ends were 2 bases for V and 2 bases for J; bases not matched to a gene: 13. The CDR3 runs 20 residues. The CDR3 DNA is TGTGCCAGCAGTTTAATGTCCCCCCGACTAGCGGGAGCTCCCTACAATGAGCAGTTCTTC. Protein: CASSLMSPRLAGAPYNEQFF.

In regard to this clone: Different DNA sequences within this sample yield the same CDR3. This chain connects TRBV7-9 to TRBJ1-1; no firm D call. V was shortened by 1 base and J by 1 base, with 4 bases between the two germline ends. CDR1 and CDR2 from the germline V gene are SEHNR and FQNEAQ (reference sequence). CDR3 length equals 13 residues. Here the CDR3 reads CASSLGQNTEAFF. The DNA of the CDR3 is TGTGCCAGCAGCTTAGGGCAGAACACTGAAGCTTTCTTT.

The rearrangement links TRBV6-5 to TRBJ2-7; 7 bases agree with TRBD2. The CDR3 is made up of 16 amino acids. Looked up from germline, CDR1 is MNHEY and CDR2 is SVGAGI. After removal of 2 bases from V and 4 bases from J, the junction contained 11 bases not matched to a gene. The CDR3 loop reads CASSYGLSAGAYEQYF. CDR3 coding DNA: TGTGCCAGCAGTTACGGCCTATCGGCGGGAGCGTACGAGCAGTACTTC.

The chain carries TRBV28 and TRBJ1-1; maybe TRBD1 (6 bases). This CDR3 has 17 amino acids. Germline V gene sequence: CDR1 MDHEN, CDR2 SYDVKM. V was trimmed by 5 bases and J by 0 bases, leaving 19 bases between them. As DNA, the CDR3 is TGTGCCAGCAGTGTCACACAGGGTGGAGGAGTGAACACTGAAGCTTTCTTT. This codes for CASSVTQGGGVNTEAFF.

This chain joins TRBV5-1 and TRBJ2-5; TRBD2 matches at 7 bases. This CDR3 contains 14 residues. The trim removed 0 bases at V and 4 bases at J, leaving 3 bases unmatched. Germline assignment: CDR1 SGHRS and CDR2 YFSETQ. CDR3: CASSLAGRGETQYF. The DNA for the CDR3 is TGCGCCAGCAGCTTGGCTGGGAGGGGAGAGACCCAGTACTTC.

The rearrangement uses TRBV5-4 and TRBJ2-2; 7 bases are a match to TRBD1. Germline CDR1 reads SGHNT; CDR2 reads YYREEE (reference sequence). This CDR3 is built from 15 residues. V was clipped by 4 bases and J by 5 bases; unmatched bases: 8. Here the CDR3 DNA reads TGTGCCAGCAGCCTGAGACAGGGTGGGACCGGGGAGCTGTTTTTT. Translated: CASSLRQGGTGELFF.

This sequence joins TRBV6-5 and TRBJ1-2; D is uncertain. The CDR3 has 13 residues. CDR1 and CDR2 from the germline V gene are MNHEY and SVGAGI. The V end was cut by 2 bases, the J end by 4 bases, with 8 bases between. CDR3 region: CASSYTEGYGYTF. The DNA of the CDR3 is TGTGCCAGCAGTTACACGGAGGGCTATGGCTACACCTTC.

In its sample, this clone was seen a few times. This chain connects TRBV28 to TRBJ2-1, with 9 bases aligning to TRBD1. With V trimmed by 5 bases and J by 8 bases, 7 bases remained unmatched. The CDR3 length is 14 residues. Germline CDR1 and CDR2: MDHEN and SYDVKM. The CDR3 protein is CASSPWTGVHEQFF. CDR3 in DNA: TGTGCCAGCAGTCCCTGGACAGGGGTTCATGAGCAGTTCTTC.

Note on this clone: Other nucleotide sequences in the sample specify the same CDR3. The chain uses TRBV19 and TRBJ2-7; 8 positions agree with TRBD2. Germline trimming cut 4 bases from V and 4 bases from J; bases unmatched to any gene: 3. This CDR3 comprises 13 residues. Per the germline V gene, CDR1 is LNHDA and CDR2 is SQIVND (reference sequence). The CDR3 here is CASSTSGRYEQYF. The CDR3 nucleotides are TGTGCCAGTAGTACGAGCGGGAGATACGAGCAGTACTTC.

The chain has TRBV2 and TRBJ1-6, with 8 nucleotides matching TRBD1. V was clipped by 8 bases and J by 10 bases; unmatched bases: 7. CDR3 length equals 13 residues. Germline values: CDR1 SNHLY, CDR2 FYNNEI. This chain's CDR3 is CASCRDRRSPLHF. As DNA, the CDR3 is TGTGCCAGCTGTCGGGACAGGCGGTCACCCCTCCACTTT. The variable domain in full, with the rest retrieved from reference TRBV2 and TRBJ1-6, is EPEVTQTPSHQVTQMGQEVILRCVPISNHLYFYWYRQILGQKVEFLVSFYNNEISEKSEIFDDQFSVERPDGSNFTLKIRSTKLEDSAMYFCASCRDRRSPLHFGNGTRLTVT.

V usage is TRBV24-1 and J usage is TRBJ2-1, with 8 bases aligning to TRBD2. This CDR3 is 13 amino acids long. Germline-derived CDR1 and CDR2 are KGHDR and SFDVKD. V was pared by 4 bases and J by 9 bases, with 4 bases of the junction left unmatched. CDR3 loop: CATSEAAGGEQFF. For the CDR3, the DNA is TGTGCCACCAGTGAGGCCGCGGGGGGTGAGCAGTTCTTC.

The rearrangement links TRBV18 to TRBJ2-7; 7 nucleotides align to TRBD2. The CDR3 is 15 amino acids. Germline CDR1 reads KGHSH; CDR2 reads LQKENI. V shed 4 bases, J shed 0 bases, and the junction held 6 bases outside the gene matches. CDR3 sequence (DNA): TGTGCCAGCTCACAAGCCGGGGGGTCCTCCTACGAGCAGTACTTC. Translation gives CASSQAGGSSYEQYF.